The 27 T cell receptor beta chains given below trace back to one sample, sequenced in a study of cytomegalovirus exposure and HLA in healthy donors. Researchers ran the PCR with 60 Vbeta and 13 Jbeta primers. TCRdb's table, derived via immunoSEQ multiplex PCR, lists solely in-frame clones and lacks some. The sample lists around 89,000 clones, about 85% occurring once. Sequenced input: PBMCs. The receptors derive from a girl aged 2-15 years in good health and CMV-seropositive.

This chain connects TRBV7-9 to TRBJ2-2, with no clear D. This CDR3 is built from 15 residues. The V gene's germline CDR1 is SEHNR and CDR2 FQNEAQ (reference sequence). Between the trimmed V and J ends, which lost 5 bases and 4 bases, there was a span of 14 bases. The CDR3 nucleotides read TGTGCCAGCAGCCCTCGTAGTGTTTCCACCGGGGAGCTGTTTTTT. Translating it yields CASSPRSVSTGELFF. Together with reference TRBV7-9 and TRBJ2-2, the CDR3 gives the full variable domain: DTGVSQNPRHKITKRGQNVTFRCDPISEHNRLYWYRQTLGQGPEFLTYFQNEAQLEKSRLLSDRFSAERPKGSFSTLEIQRTEQGDSAMYLCASSPRSVSTGELFFGEGSRLTVL.

The CDR3 sequence: CASSAQGLWAYEQYF. CDR3 in DNA: TGTGCCAGCAGCGCTCAGGGACTGTGGGCCTACGAGCAGTACTTC. V and J are TRBV7-9 and TRBJ2-7; tentative D call: TRBD2 (6 bases). Deletions cut 5 bases from V and 2 bases from J, with 16 bases between. The CDR3 is made up of 15 amino acids. Germline-derived CDR1 and CDR2 are SEHNR and FQNEAQ (reference sequence).

This clone was observed once. The chain carries TRBV5-1 and TRBJ2-7; D is ambiguous. Germline V gives CDR1 SGHRS, CDR2 YFSETQ. The ends were cut back, 0 bases at V and 6 bases at J, with 7 bases in the middle. The CDR3 runs to 12 residues. CDR3 residues: CASSLACVEQYF. CDR3 nucleotide sequence: TGCGCCAGCAGCTTGGCCTGTGTCGAGCAGTACTTC.

The chain couples TRBV6-6 to TRBJ2-1, with 9 bases lining up with TRBD1. V gave up 6 bases and J gave up 13 bases; unmatched junction bases: 13. Germline lookup yields CDR1 MNHNY and CDR2 SVGAGI (reference sequence). The CDR3 consists of 14 residues. This chain's CDR3 is CASRTGDRDLGQFF. CDR3 nucleotide sequence: TGTGCCAGCAGGACCGGGGACAGGGATTTGGGTCAGTTCTTC.

The V call is TRBV28, the J call TRBJ1-5; possible D gene TRBD1, 5 bases. Germline V lookup: CDR1 MDHEN, CDR2 SYDVKM. This CDR3 has 13 residues. V lost 7 bases, J lost 9 bases, and 16 bases lay in between. Here the CDR3 reads CASTDRGVRPQHF. The CDR3 coding sequence is TGTGCCAGCACCGACCGGGGGGTCCGGCCCCAGCATTTT.

This clone was seen a single time. The V call is TRBV5-6, the J call TRBJ2-7, with D perhaps TRBD1 (5 bases). Germline assignment: CDR1 SGHDT and CDR2 YYEEEE. This CDR3 is built from 15 residues. Between the trimmed V and J ends, which lost 0 bases and 6 bases, there was a span of 16 bases. The CDR3 bases are TGTGCCAGCAGCTTGGGACCCCAGGGAATAGGCGAGCAGTACTTC. It specifies CASSLGPQGIGEQYF.

This rearrangement joins TRBV7-8 to TRBJ1-5; D unclear. V lost 1 base and J 2 bases, leaving 12 bases between the germline ends. Germline V gene lookup returns CDR1 SGHVS and CDR2 FQNEAQ. This CDR3 has 16 amino acids. CDR3 in amino acids: CASSLERVSGNQPQHF. The CDR3 DNA reads TGTGCCAGCAGCTTAGAGCGGGTAAGCGGCAATCAGCCCCAGCATTTT.

The chain links TRBV19 to TRBJ1-1; D not certain. CDR3 length: 13 amino acids. The germline V and J ends were trimmed by 6 bases and 1 base, with 9 bases remaining between them. The V gene's germline CDR1 is LNHDA and CDR2 SQIVND (reference sequence). The CDR3 protein is CASSSTQNTEAFF. As DNA, the CDR3 is TGTGCCAGTAGCAGTACACAGAACACTGAAGCTTTCTTT.

This chain joins TRBV28 and TRBJ1-2, with 8 bases that match TRBD1. CDR1 and CDR2 (germline): MDHEN, SYDVKM. The CDR3 loop spans 13 amino acids. The V and J ends lost 5 bases and 4 bases, in that order; junction bases with no gene match: 3. CDR3 sequence: CASSPGGGYGYTF. CDR3 nucleotides: TGTGCCAGCAGTCCAGGGGGCGGCTATGGCTACACCTTC.

V usage is TRBV25-1 and J usage is TRBJ2-3, with 10 bases matching TRBD2. The length of the CDR3 is 15 residues. The ends lost 6 bases at V and 1 base at J; junction bases unmatched: 4. Germline V CDR1 and CDR2: MGHDK, SYGVNS. CDR3 DNA: TGTGCCAGCAGCGCCGGACTAGCGGGCACAGATACGCAGTATTTT. Translation gives CASSAGLAGTDTQYF.

This chain uses TRBV2 with TRBJ1-1, with 9 nucleotides matching TRBD1. Germline assignment: CDR1 SNHLY and CDR2 FYNNEI. V lost 2 bases, J lost 7 bases, and 5 bases stayed unmatched. The CDR3 is made up of 14 amino acids. The chain's CDR3 is CASSETGGWGEAFF. The CDR3 DNA sequence: TGTGCCAGCAGTGAAACAGGGGGCTGGGGTGAAGCTTTCTTT.

The CDR3 reads CASSLYRGATKETQYF. CDR3 nucleotides: TGTGCCAGCAGTTTATATCGGGGGGCGACGAAAGAGACCCAGTACTTC. The chain employs TRBV28 and TRBJ2-5; D perhaps matches TRBD2 (7 bases). CDR3 length: 16 residues. Germline V CDR1 and CDR2: MDHEN, SYDVKM. V lost 1 base and J lost 3, with 15 bases in between.

The V call is TRBV11-2, the J call TRBJ1-1, with TRBD1 identical over 8 bases. V lost 5 bases, J lost 11 bases, and 10 bases stayed unmatched. The CDR3 covers 13 residues. Germline loops: CDR1 SGHAT, CDR2 FQNNGV. The CDR3 sequence: CASSPTGVPRAFF. The DNA of the CDR3 is TGTGCCAGCAGCCCGACAGGGGTTCCGCGCGCTTTCTTT.

The chain joins TRBV7-7 to TRBJ2-3; TRBD2 matches 7 bases. The V gene end was trimmed by 5 bases and the J gene end by 2 bases; junction bases not matched to a gene: 10. In germline, CDR1 is SSHAT, CDR2 FNYEAQ (reference sequence). This CDR3 is 16 amino acids long. As DNA, the CDR3 is TGTGCCAGCAGCCGAGCGCCCGGGGGGAACACAGATACGCAGTATTTT. Protein: CASSRAPGGNTDTQYF.

Notes on this clone: At one end the junction does not follow the germline gene, possibly because of a read error. The V and J genes are TRBV19 and TRBJ1-2, with a possible D match to TRBD1 (6 bases). Germline lookup yields CDR1 LNHDA and CDR2 SQIVND (reference sequence). The CDR3 length is 13 residues. Written as DNA, the CDR3 is TGTGCCAGTAGCATAGGGACACCTTATGGCTACACCTTC. As protein: CASSIGTPYGYTF.

This clone was observed a few times. The chain links TRBV6-1 to TRBJ1-1; D is ambiguous. The CDR3 spans 13 residues. Germline-derived CDR1 and CDR2 are MNHNS and SASEGT. V was cut by 2 bases and J by 7 bases, with 11 bases left in between. CDR3 residues: CASSELRRDEAFF. The CDR3 DNA reads TGTGCCAGCAGTGAATTGAGACGGGATGAAGCTTTCTTT.

This chain joins TRBV15 and TRBJ2-7; 10 nucleotides align to TRBD2. The V gene end was trimmed by 5 bases and the J gene end by 4 bases; junction bases not matched to a gene: 11. The V gene's germline CDR1 is LNHNV and CDR2 YYDKDF (reference sequence). This CDR3 is built from 16 residues. Here the CDR3 reads CATSSRWTSGLYEQYF. The DNA of the CDR3 is TGTGCCACCAGCTCTAGGTGGACTAGCGGATTATACGAGCAGTACTTC.

The gene calls are TRBV5-1 and TRBJ1-2; D gene unclear. Trimming took 3 bases from V and 6 from J, leaving 15 bases between them. CDR3 size: 14 residues. Germline V gene sequence: CDR1 SGHRS, CDR2 YFSETQ. CDR3 in DNA: TGCGCCAGCAGCTACAGTACCGTTTTTGATGGCTACACCTTC. This sequence encodes CASSYSTVFDGYTF.

CDR3 DNA: TGTGCCAGCGGATACCGGGACAGGGGAGTTGGCTACACCTTC. Its protein product is CASGYRDRGVGYTF. The V call is TRBV2, the J call TRBJ1-2; 10 positions agree with TRBD1. Trimming at V came to 8 bases and at J to 7 bases, leaving 10 bases not matched to a gene. CDR1 and CDR2 from the germline V gene are SNHLY and FYNNEI. There are 14 residues in the CDR3.

V usage is TRBV6-6 and J usage is TRBJ2-1; D gene uncertain. The germline V and J ends were trimmed by 11 bases and 4 bases, with 15 bases remaining between them. Germline V lookup: CDR1 MNHNY, CDR2 SVGAGI (reference sequence). CDR3 length: 13 amino acids. This CDR3 is CAVQKDKYNEQFF. CDR3 DNA: TGTGCCGTCCAAAAAGACAAATACAATGAGCAGTTCTTC.

This clone occurred once. The chain carries TRBV5-6 and TRBJ2-3; D possibly corresponds to TRBD2 (6 bases). CDR3 length: 16 residues. Trimming removed 2 bases at V and 2 bases at J, with 15 bases between. Germline CDR1 SGHDT, CDR2 YYEEEE. In nucleotides, the CDR3 is TGTGCCAGCAGCTTTGTAGGGACTCGGGCCACAGATACGCAGTATTTT. Protein sequence: CASSFVGTRATDTQYF. The whole variable domain, filled in from reference TRBV5-6 and TRBJ2-3, reads DAGVTQSPTHLIKTRGQQVTLRCSPKSGHDTVSWYQQALGQGPQFIFQYYEEEERQRGNFPDRFSGHQFPNYSSELNVNALLLGDSALYLCASSFVGTRATDTQYFGPGTRLTVL.

The rearrangement joins TRBV29-1 to TRBJ2-7; a weak D match, TRBD1 (6 bases). The CDR3 loop spans 16 amino acids. Trimming stripped 0 bases from V and 0 bases from J, with 15 bases between. Germline V gene lookup returns CDR1 SQVTM and CDR2 ANQGSEA. CDR3 sequence: CSVEETNQGFSYEQYF. The CDR3 nucleotides are TGCAGCGTTGAAGAAACGAATCAGGGGTTCTCCTACGAGCAGTACTTC.

The J gene is TRBJ1-4, the V gene TRBV6-5; D gene ambiguous. V dropped 6 bases and J dropped 5 bases, with 16 bases sitting between them. CDR3 length: 15 residues. Germline CDR1 is MNHEY and CDR2 is SVGAGI. The CDR3 nucleotides are TGTGCCAGCAGGGATCCCGACACGGCCAATGAAAAACTGTTTTTT. This encodes CASRDPDTANEKLFF.

About this clone: An end of the junction does not agree with germline; a read error may underlie this. The chain is built from TRBV6-5 and TRBJ1-2; 7 bases line up with TRBD1. Germline V gene data show CDR1 as MNHEY and CDR2 as SVGAGI. The CDR3 runs 14 residues. DNA for the CDR3: TGTGCCGGCAGCACCCGGGACAGAAGCTATGGCTACACCTTC. This sequence encodes CAGSTRDRSYGYTF.

This clone was counted a single time. The CDR3 here is CAWDAGVRGEKLFF. CDR3 in DNA: TGTGCCTGGGATGCGGGGGTGCGTGGGGAAAAACTGTTTTTT. V usage is TRBV30 and J usage is TRBJ1-4, with TRBD1 as a possible D gene (5 bases). This CDR3 contains 14 residues. The germline gives CDR1 GTSNPN, CDR2 SVGIG (reference sequence). V was cut by 5 bases and J by 8 bases, with 18 bases left in between.

V usage is TRBV2 and J usage is TRBJ1-1; 9 bases map to TRBD1. CDR1 and CDR2 (germline): SNHLY, FYNNEI. The CDR3 spans 15 residues. The trim removed 5 bases at V and 1 base at J, leaving 5 bases unmatched. CDR3 bases: TGTGCCAGCAGTACTACAGGGGGCAGGAACACTGAAGCTTTCTTT. Its protein product is CASSTTGGRNTEAFF. Using reference TRBV2 and TRBJ1-1 for the parts outside the CDR3, the full variable domain is EPEVTQTPSHQVTQMGQEVILRCVPISNHLYFYWYRQILGQKVEFLVSFYNNEISEKSEIFDDQFSVERPDGSNFTLKIRSTKLEDSAMYFCASSTTGGRNTEAFFGQGTRLTVV.

The V and J genes are TRBV25-1 and TRBJ1-3; D is perhaps TRBD1 (5 bases). The CDR3 loop spans 14 amino acids. The V gene lost 6 bases and the J gene lost 0 bases, with 9 bases spanning the gap. The germline V gene encodes CDR1 MGHDK and CDR2 SYGVNS. The CDR3 loop is CASRDTRSGNTIYF. The DNA of the CDR3 is TGTGCCAGCAGGGACACCCGCTCTGGAAACACCATATATTTT. The complete variable domain, with remaining parts taken from reference TRBV25-1 and TRBJ1-3, reads EADIYQTPRYLVIGTGKKITLECSQTMGHDKMYWYQQDPGMELHLIHYSYGVNSTEKGDLSSESTVSRIRTEHFPLTLESARPSHTSQYLCASRDTRSGNTIYFGEGSWLTVV.